The clone carrying this TCR beta chain was found once. Measured with immunoSEQ multiplex PCR; TCRdb has only the in-frame clones, and not every one. The sample has approximately 300,000 clones; 85% to 90% are singletons. The data stem from a study of blood T cell repertoires in COVID-19. Across the whole study: Sites in the United States, Italy and Spain provided acute and convalescent COVID-19 samples.

The CDR3 is 13 residues long. Between the trimmed V and J ends, which lost 3 bases and 0 bases, there was a span of 5 bases. Germline loops: CDR1 ENHRY, CDR2 SYGVKD. While infection was still active, Seattle patients were enrolled and then followed longitudinally. Input material: peripheral blood. The rearrangement links TRBV10-3 to TRBJ1-1; D remains ambiguous. The origin of this receptor is a woman aged 40 to 50 with COVID-19, enrolled during active disease. The CDR3 DNA reads TGTGCCATCAGTGATTCGGTGAACACTGAAGCTTTCTTT. Translation gives CAISDSVNTEAFF.